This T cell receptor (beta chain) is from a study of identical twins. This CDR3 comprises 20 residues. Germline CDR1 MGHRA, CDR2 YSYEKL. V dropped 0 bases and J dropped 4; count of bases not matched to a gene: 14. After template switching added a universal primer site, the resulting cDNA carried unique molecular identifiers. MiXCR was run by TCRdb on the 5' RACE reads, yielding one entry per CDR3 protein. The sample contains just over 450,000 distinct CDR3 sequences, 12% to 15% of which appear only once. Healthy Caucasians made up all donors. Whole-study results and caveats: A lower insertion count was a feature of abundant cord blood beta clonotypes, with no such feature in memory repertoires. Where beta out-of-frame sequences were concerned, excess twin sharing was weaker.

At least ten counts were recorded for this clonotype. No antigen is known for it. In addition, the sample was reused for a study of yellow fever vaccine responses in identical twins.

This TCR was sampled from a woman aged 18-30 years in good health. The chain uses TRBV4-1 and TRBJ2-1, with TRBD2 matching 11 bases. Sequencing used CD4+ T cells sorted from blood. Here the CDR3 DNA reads TGCGCCAGCAGCCAAGATCTTGGATCTAGCGGGAGGCCACGATACAATGAGCAGTTCTTC. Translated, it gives CASSQDLGSSGRPRYNEQFF.